This passage covers 30 T cell receptor beta chains from one sample sequenced in a study of T-cell reconstitution after alpha-beta-depleted transplantation in children. Unique molecular identifiers were incorporated into the prepared TCRbeta library. Each CDR3 protein gets one entry after TCRdb re-called the PCR reads with MiXCR. Of hundreds of thousands of distinct CDR3 sequences listed, about 15% are singletons. The sequenced sample was PBMCs, mostly from graft donor cells, obtained 360 days after TCRalphabeta/CD19-depleted stem cell transplant. The source is a male patient younger than 18 who had a stem cell transplant for acute lymphoblastic leukemia, so the T cells may come from the graft donor.

This clonotype was counted a few times. V gene TRBV6-1 combines with J gene TRBJ2-1; 12 positions agree with TRBD2. Germline trimming cut 11 bases from V and 7 bases from J; bases unmatched to any gene: 12. CDR3 length equals 15 residues. From germline, CDR1 is MNHNS and CDR2 SASEGT. The CDR3 nucleotides read TGTGCCGTCACCCCTCTAGCGGGGGGGCATAATGAGCAGTTCTTC. Translating gives CAVTPLAGGHNEQFF.

The chain couples TRBV7-3 to TRBJ2-7, with 8 positions matching TRBD1. CDR1 is SGHTA and CDR2 is FQGTGA in the germline V gene. The trim removed 8 bases at V and 2 bases at J, leaving 5 bases unmatched. The CDR3 is 13 amino acids. CDR3 residues: CASSTGEAYEQYF. In DNA form, the CDR3 reads TGTGCCAGCTCGACAGGGGAGGCCTACGAGCAGTACTTC. Together with reference TRBV7-3 and TRBJ2-7, the CDR3 gives the full variable domain: GAGVSQTPSNKVTEKGKYVELRCDPISGHTALYWYRQSLGQGPEFLIYFQGTGAADDSGLPNDRFFAVRPEGSVSTLKIQRTERGDSAVYLCASSTGEAYEQYFGPGTRLTVT.

This clonotype was seen at least ten times. CDR3 DNA sequence: TGTGCCAGCAGTTTCCCCATCGGAGGAAGCACAGATACGCAGTATTTT. This gives the protein CASSFPIGGSTDTQYF. The chain employs TRBV28 and TRBJ2-3; D may be TRBD2 (5 bases). Germline V gene sequence: CDR1 MDHEN, CDR2 SYDVKM. V lost 3 bases and J lost 0, with 13 bases in between. This CDR3 is 16 amino acids long. Variable domain in full (rest from reference TRBV28 and TRBJ2-3): DVKVTQSSRYLVKRTGEKVFLECVQDMDHENMFWYRQDPGLGLRLIYFSYDVKMKEKGDIPEGYSVSREKKERFSLILESASTNQTSMYLCASSFPIGGSTDTQYFGPGTRLTVL.

This clonotype was observed a handful of times. V usage is TRBV24-1 and J usage is TRBJ2-1; D call uncertain. Germline CDR1 is KGHDR and CDR2 is SFDVKD. This CDR3 comprises 13 residues. V was shortened by 9 bases and J by 3 bases, with 11 bases between the two germline ends. In DNA, the CDR3 is TGTGCCACCGCAACTTGGGGCTACAATGAGCAGTTCTTC. Protein: CATATWGYNEQFF.

In this sample, this clonotype turned up a few times. The chain combines TRBV2 with TRBJ2-5; no clear D. The V and J ends lost 2 bases and 7 bases respectively, with 8 bases between them. The length of the CDR3 is 12 residues. Germline CDR1 SNHLY, CDR2 FYNNEI. The CDR3: CASSELERTQYF. CDR3 nucleotides: TGTGCCAGCAGTGAACTAGAACGGACCCAGTACTTC.

This CDR3 reads CASSHQGSPYEQYF. The CDR3 coding sequence is TGTGCCAGCAGCCATCAGGGTTCCCCCTACGAGCAGTACTTC. The J gene is TRBJ2-7, the V gene TRBV11-1, with D possibly being TRBD1 (5 bases). This CDR3 is built from 14 residues. Per germline, CDR1 SGHAT and CDR2 FQDESV (reference sequence). Trimming took off 5 bases at V and 2 bases at J, with 13 bases between the two ends.

The chain is built from TRBV20-1 and TRBJ2-3, with TRBD2 matching over 12 bases. The V and J ends lost 0 bases and 6 bases, in that order; junction bases with no gene match: 7. The CDR3 runs 16 residues. CDR1 and CDR2 (germline): DFQATT, SNEGSKA (reference sequence). The CDR3 loop is CSARDPSGREADTQYF. The CDR3 nucleotides read TGCAGTGCTAGAGATCCTAGCGGGAGGGAGGCGGATACGCAGTATTTT.

The rearrangement joins TRBV4-1 to TRBJ2-2, with TRBD1 identical over 8 bases. The V segment lost 1 base and the J segment 2 bases; nucleotides outside the gene matches: 18. This CDR3 has 21 amino acids. The germline CDR1 and CDR2 sequences are MGHRA and YSYEKL. As DNA, the CDR3 is TGCGCCAGCAGCCAAGGGATCGCCGGGACAGGACCTCTTAAAAACACCGGGGAGCTGTTTTTT. Translating it yields CASSQGIAGTGPLKNTGELFF.

The chain is built from TRBV19 and TRBJ2-1, with D unclear. V lost 8 bases, J lost 4 bases, and 15 bases lay in between. This CDR3 region has 14 residues. Germline-derived CDR1 and CDR2 are LNHDA and SQIVND (reference sequence). CDR3 sequence reads: CASSLGTWYNEQFF. The CDR3 DNA sequence: TGTGCCAGTTCGCTAGGTACTTGGTACAATGAGCAGTTCTTC.

This clonotype has at least ten counts. In DNA form, the CDR3 reads TGTGCCATCAGTGACACGGGGTTGAACACCGGGGAGCTGTTTTTT. It is translated as CAISDTGLNTGELFF. The chain couples TRBV10-3 to TRBJ2-2, with TRBD2 as a possible D gene (5 bases). The V end was cut by 3 bases, the J end by 1 base, with 9 bases between. The CDR3 consists of 15 residues. Germline-derived CDR1 and CDR2 are ENHRY and SYGVKD.

This clonotype was seen only a few times. V usage is TRBV4-1 and J usage is TRBJ2-2; 7 bases fit TRBD1. The CDR3 is made up of 16 amino acids. Per germline, CDR1 MGHRA and CDR2 YSYEKL. J was trimmed by 5 bases and V by 0 bases; bases with no gene match: 6. CDR3 sequence: CASSQEDKQGTGELFF. CDR3 DNA sequence: TGCGCCAGCAGCCAAGAGGATAAACAGGGGACCGGGGAGCTGTTTTTT.

The genes are TRBV9 and TRBJ2-7; 8 positions match TRBD1. This CDR3 comprises 14 residues. CDR1 is SGDLS and CDR2 is YYNGEE in the germline V gene. Germline trimming cut 4 bases from V and 6 bases from J; bases unmatched to any gene: 9. The CDR3 nucleotides are TGTGCCAGCAGCTCTTTGGACAGGGTTGGCGAGCAGTACTTC. This codes for CASSSLDRVGEQYF.

This CDR3 reads CASKLVFGSNLGEQYF. The CDR3 DNA is TGTGCCAGCAAGCTTGTTTTCGGGAGTAATCTGGGGGAGCAGTACTTC. The rearrangement links TRBV7-6 to TRBJ2-7, with D tentatively TRBD2 (6 bases). CDR1 is SGHVS, CDR2 FNYEAQ, per germline. Trimming removed 7 bases at V and 7 bases at J, with 26 bases between. This CDR3 has 16 residues.

This clonotype was seen many times. The CDR3 DNA reads TGCGCCAGCAGCTTGGTGGGCCACAATGAGCAGTTCTTC. Protein: CASSLVGHNEQFF. The chain links TRBV5-1 to TRBJ2-1; D not certain. The germline V gene has CDR1 SGHRS and CDR2 YFSETQ. V lost 0 bases and J lost 5, with 6 bases in between. The CDR3 covers 13 residues.

This clonotype was recorded at least ten times. This chain joins TRBV4-1 and TRBJ2-2; no reliable D call. With 3 bases removed from V and 0 bases from J, the gap between germline ends came to 14 bases. CDR3 length: 17 residues. Germline CDR1 reads MGHRA; CDR2 reads YSYEKL. The CDR3 protein is CASSHQGSPANTGELFF. CDR3 coding DNA: TGCGCCAGCAGCCACCAAGGCAGCCCCGCGAACACCGGGGAGCTGTTTTTT.

The chain carries TRBV27 and TRBJ2-1; possibly TRBD1 for D (6 bases). Germline V gene data show CDR1 as MNHEY and CDR2 as SMNVEV (reference sequence). The V end lost 3 bases, the J end lost 12 bases, and 21 bases lay between the germline ends. This CDR3 contains 15 residues. CDR3: CASSFWSPRGYGQFF. CDR3 nucleotides: TGTGCCAGCAGTTTTTGGAGCCCCAGGGGTTATGGGCAGTTCTTC.

The J gene is TRBJ2-7, the V gene TRBV7-7; D possibly corresponds to TRBD1 (6 bases). V lost 3 bases to trimming and J lost 2 bases, with 26 bases between them. Per germline, CDR1 SSHAT and CDR2 FNYEAQ (reference sequence). This CDR3 has 19 residues. The CDR3 loop is CASSFLGMGQGPGTYEQYF. In nucleotides, the CDR3 is TGTGCCAGCAGCTTTCTCGGTATGGGTCAGGGGCCAGGAACCTACGAGCAGTACTTC.

The rearrangement uses TRBV4-1 and TRBJ2-1, with 11 bases fitting TRBD2. CDR3 size: 22 residues. In germline, CDR1 is MGHRA, CDR2 YSYEKL. Trimming at V came to 3 bases and at J to 0 bases, leaving 19 bases not matched to a gene. For the CDR3, the DNA is TGCGCCAGCAGCCACCGAATCGGGACTAGCGGACTTATAAAGAGCTCCTACAATGAGCAGTTCTTC. Translated: CASSHRIGTSGLIKSSYNEQFF.

This clonotype has just a few counts. V is TRBV27 and J is TRBJ1-1; D is uncertain. The CDR3 length is 13 residues. Germline V gene lookup returns CDR1 MNHEY and CDR2 SMNVEV (reference sequence). Trimming removed 7 bases at V and 1 base at J, with 10 bases between. The CDR3 protein is CASTPDGNTEAFF. In DNA, the CDR3 is TGTGCCAGCACCCCGGACGGGAACACTGAAGCTTTCTTT.

Many counts were recorded for this clonotype. This chain uses TRBV10-2 with TRBJ2-1, with 9 positions matching TRBD2. The trim removed 5 bases at V and 2 bases at J, leaving 4 bases unmatched. The CDR3 contains 15 residues. The germline gives CDR1 WSHSY, CDR2 SAAADI. CDR3 region: CASSRAGGPYNEQFF. The CDR3 nucleotides read TGCGCCAGCAGTAGGGCGGGAGGGCCCTACAATGAGCAGTTCTTC.

The genes are TRBV11-2 and TRBJ2-5; D unclear. Germline V CDR1 and CDR2: SGHAT, FQNNGV. V was trimmed by 1 base and J by 5 bases, leaving 20 bases between them. This CDR3 has 17 residues. CDR3 DNA sequence: TGTGCCAGCAGCTTAGTGGCTAGAGCGCCAATAAGGGAGACCCAGTACTTC. Amino acid sequence: CASSLVARAPIRETQYF.

This chain uses TRBV7-9 with TRBJ2-1; 8 positions match TRBD1. This CDR3 contains 16 residues. CDR1 is SEHNR, CDR2 FQNEAQ, per germline (reference sequence). V shed 2 bases, J shed 6 bases, and the junction held 9 bases outside the gene matches. The CDR3: CASSLSDREVGNEQFF. The CDR3 DNA reads TGTGCCAGCAGCTTATCGGACAGGGAAGTCGGCAATGAGCAGTTCTTC.

The chain uses TRBV12-3 or TRBV12-4 and TRBJ1-4; no definite D call. This CDR3 has 14 amino acids. V lost 3 bases, J lost 8 bases, and 13 bases lay in between. The CDR3 DNA reads as TGTGCCAGCAGTTTTAACCCGCCGAGGGAAAAACTGTTTTTT. This translates into CASSFNPPREKLFF.

The rearrangement uses TRBV9 and TRBJ2-3; TRBD1 might be the D (5 bases). Germline lookup yields CDR1 SGDLS and CDR2 YYNGEE. The V and J ends lost 0 bases and 0 bases respectively, with 8 bases between them. CDR3 length: 15 residues. CDR3 in DNA: TGTGCCAGCAGCGTAGAGGGGCCTAGCACAGATACGCAGTATTTT. Residues: CASSVEGPSTDTQYF.

This rearrangement joins TRBV7-2 to TRBJ2-1; 12 bases agree with TRBD2. This CDR3 has 16 amino acids. Germline CDR1 SGHTA, CDR2 FQGNSA. V was pared by 5 bases and J by 4 bases, with 6 bases of the junction left unmatched. CDR3 bases: TGTGCCAGCAGCCAGACTAGCGGGGGTACGTACAATGAGCAGTTCTTC. It codes for CASSQTSGGTYNEQFF.

The table lists this clonotype with a few counts. The J gene is TRBJ2-7, the V gene TRBV5-1; tentatively, D is TRBD2 (5 bases). Germline V lookup: CDR1 SGHRS, CDR2 YFSETQ. This CDR3 region has 13 residues. V was pared by 4 bases and J by 2 bases, with 10 bases between. The CDR3 sequence is CASSPTTTYEQYF. The CDR3 nucleotides are TGCGCCAGCAGCCCGACTACCACCTACGAGCAGTACTTC.

This clonotype was found a few times. The gene calls are TRBV20-1 and TRBJ2-7; 7 nucleotides match TRBD1. The CDR3 loop spans 16 amino acids. After removal of 1 base from V and 2 bases from J, the junction contained 11 bases not matched to a gene. Germline V gene data show CDR1 as DFQATT and CDR2 as SNEGSKA (reference sequence). In nucleotides, the CDR3 is TGCAGTGCTAGAGCTGCGGAGACAGGGTACACCTACGAGCAGTACTTC. Protein product: CSARAAETGYTYEQYF.

V usage is TRBV28 and J usage is TRBJ1-5; 10 bases agree with TRBD1. The CDR3 has 16 amino acids. Germline values: CDR1 MDHEN, CDR2 SYDVKM. The J segment lost 9 bases and the V segment lost 5 bases, leaving 13 bases of the junction unmatched. CDR3 coding DNA: TGTGCCAGCAGTCCAGGGACAGGGGTTGGAGGATGGCCCCAGCATTTT. This gives the protein CASSPGTGVGGWPQHF.

This clonotype was detected a few times. This sequence joins TRBV20-1 and TRBJ2-2, with D possibly called TRBD1 or TRBD2 (5 bases each). Germline-derived CDR1 and CDR2 are DFQATT and SNEGSKA (reference sequence). The CDR3 has 13 residues. Trimming shortened V by 5 bases and J by 8 bases, and 15 bases separated the two germline ends. CDR3 coding DNA: TGCAGTGCTCGATTCAGGGACCGAGGGGAGCTGTTTTTT. Translating it yields CSARFRDRGELFF.

This clonotype was recorded many times. The CDR3 loop reads CSVEDHRGGPVGNEQFF. CDR3 in DNA: TGCAGCGTTGAAGATCATAGGGGGGGCCCGGTAGGGAATGAGCAGTTCTTC. The chain employs TRBV29-1 and TRBJ2-1, with D maybe TRBD2 (7 bases). V gave up 0 bases and J gave up 7 bases, with 22 bases separating them. The CDR3 runs to 17 residues. CDR1 and CDR2 (germline): SQVTM, ANQGSEA.